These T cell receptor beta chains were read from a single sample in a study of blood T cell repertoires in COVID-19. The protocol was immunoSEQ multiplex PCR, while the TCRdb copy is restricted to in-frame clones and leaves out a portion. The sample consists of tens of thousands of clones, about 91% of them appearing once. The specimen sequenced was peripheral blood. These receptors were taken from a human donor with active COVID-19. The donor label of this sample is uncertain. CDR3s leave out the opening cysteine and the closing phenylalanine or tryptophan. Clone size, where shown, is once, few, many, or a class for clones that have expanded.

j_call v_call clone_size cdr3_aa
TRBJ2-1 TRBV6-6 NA ASSNGLAGVSEQF
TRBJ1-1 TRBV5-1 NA ASSSGLGPGNTEAF
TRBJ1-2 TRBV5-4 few ASTRPGNYGYT
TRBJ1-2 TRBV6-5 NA ASSPSTANYGYT
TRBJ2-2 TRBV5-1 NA ASSLVQENTGELF
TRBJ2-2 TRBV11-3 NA ASSRDSAGELF
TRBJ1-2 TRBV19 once ASRDAPTGRGYT
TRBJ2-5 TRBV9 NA ASSQFAGGKETQY
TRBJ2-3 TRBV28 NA ASSPLLLQESETSTDTQY
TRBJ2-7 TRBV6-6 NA ASSYAGQGFLGEQY
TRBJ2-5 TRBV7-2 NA ASSLAAGGQETQY
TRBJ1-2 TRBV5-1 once ASSQDRGYGYT
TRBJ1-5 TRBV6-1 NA ASSESRGGFDQPQH